This TCR beta chain is from a study of T cell clonality in common variable immunodeficiency. Findings of the study overall: CVID subjects showed higher TCRbeta clonality than healthy controls. Common variable immunodeficiency TCR beta sequences reportedly had fewer deletions and N-nucleotide insertions.

Aged roughly 8 to 70 years, CVID subjects averaged about 38 years old. The CDR3 is made up of 13 amino acids. V lost 1 base and J 5 bases, leaving 8 bases between the germline ends. From germline, CDR1 is SGHTA and CDR2 FQGTGA. The sample holds a few counts of this clone. What it recognizes is unknown. The sequenced fragment ends 3 residues before the CDR3 boundary, so the rest is inferred from the germline J gene. Libraries were prepared by immunoSEQ multiplex PCR; TCRdb keeps only in-frame clonotypes and omits some of them. Singletons are absent from the sample, which has 30,000 to 40,000 clones. The chain has TRBV7-3 and TRBJ2-5, with no clear D. Sample: peripheral blood mononuclear cells. The receptor was derived from a human donor with common variable immunodeficiency. CDR3 bases read: TGTGCCAGCAGCTTAAGGCCGTGGGAGACC. It yields the protein CASSLRPWET. The full CDR3 sequence reads CASSLRPWETQYF.